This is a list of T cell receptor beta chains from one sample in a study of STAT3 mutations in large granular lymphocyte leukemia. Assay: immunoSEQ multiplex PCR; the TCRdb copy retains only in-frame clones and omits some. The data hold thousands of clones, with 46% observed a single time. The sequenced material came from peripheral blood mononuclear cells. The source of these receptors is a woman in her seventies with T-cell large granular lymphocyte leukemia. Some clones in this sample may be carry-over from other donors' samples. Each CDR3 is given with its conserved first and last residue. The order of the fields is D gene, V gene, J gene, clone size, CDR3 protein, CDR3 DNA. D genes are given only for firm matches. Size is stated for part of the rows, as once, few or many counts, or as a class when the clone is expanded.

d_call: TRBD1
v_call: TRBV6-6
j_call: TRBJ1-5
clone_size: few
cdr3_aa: CASRPDRGQPQHF
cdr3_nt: TGTGCCAGCAGGCCAGACAGGGGCCAGCCCCAGCATTTT

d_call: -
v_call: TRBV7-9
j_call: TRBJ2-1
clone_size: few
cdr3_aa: CASSLALNEQFF
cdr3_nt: TGTGCCAGCAGCTTAGCGCTGAATGAGCAGTTCTTC

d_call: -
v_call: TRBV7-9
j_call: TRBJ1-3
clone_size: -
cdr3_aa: CASSPGTFSGNTIYF
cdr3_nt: TGTGCCAGCAGCCCTGGGACATTCTCTGGAAACACCATATATTTT

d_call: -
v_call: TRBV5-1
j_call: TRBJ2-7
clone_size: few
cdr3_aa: CASSPGTRLGEQYF
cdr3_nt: TGCGCCAGCAGCCCCGGTACTAGGCTCGGTGAGCAGTACTTC

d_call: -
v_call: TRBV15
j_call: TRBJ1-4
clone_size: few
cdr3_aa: CATSTAGEGNEKLFF
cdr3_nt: TGTGCCACCAGCACAGCAGGGGAGGGGAATGAAAAACTGTTTTTT

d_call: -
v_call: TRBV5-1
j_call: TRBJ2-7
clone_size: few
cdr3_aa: CASSLAEEQYF
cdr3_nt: TGCGCCAGCAGCTTAGCGGAGGAGCAGTACTTC

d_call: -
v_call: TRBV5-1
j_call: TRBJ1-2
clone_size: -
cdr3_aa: CASSPDGQPNYGYTF
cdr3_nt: TGCGCCAGCAGCCCTGACGGACAGCCTAACTATGGCTACACCTTC

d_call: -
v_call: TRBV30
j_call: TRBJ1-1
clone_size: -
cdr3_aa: CAWSVMGYTEAFF
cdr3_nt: TGTGCCTGGAGTGTAATGGGTTATACTGAAGCTTTCTTT

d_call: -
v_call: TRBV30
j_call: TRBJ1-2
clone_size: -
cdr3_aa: CAWRTAYGYTF
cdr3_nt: TGTGCCTGGAGGACAGCCTATGGCTACACCTTC

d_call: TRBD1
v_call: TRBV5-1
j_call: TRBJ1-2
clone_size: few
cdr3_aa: CASSLTGDDYGYTF
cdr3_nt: TGCGCCAGCAGCTTGACAGGGGACGACTATGGCTACACCTTC

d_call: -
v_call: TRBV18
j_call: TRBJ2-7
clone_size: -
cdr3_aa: CASSPPGWESSYEQYF
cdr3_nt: TGTGCCAGCTCACCACCGGGGTGGGAGAGCTCCTACGAGCAGTACTTC

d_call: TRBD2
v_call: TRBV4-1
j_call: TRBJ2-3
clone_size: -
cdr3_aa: CASSPTSGRNYF
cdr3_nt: TGCGCCAGCAGCCCTACTAGCGGGAGAAACTATTTT

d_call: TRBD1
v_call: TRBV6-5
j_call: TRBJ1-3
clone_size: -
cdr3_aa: CASLETGLNTIYF
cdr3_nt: TGTGCCAGCTTGGAGACAGGGTTAAACACCATATATTTT